This TCR beta chain was obtained from a study of T cells in Graves' hyperthyroidism and ophthalmopathy. TCR beta CDR3 regions were amplified from RNA transcripts. In the first-round RT-PCR of the TCR CDR3, the HTBI primer set was used. MiXCR, applied by TCRdb to the multiplex PCR reads, yields one record per CDR3 protein. The data contain hundreds of thousands of distinct CDR3 sequences, under 60% of them seen just once; the ten biggest clones take up approximately 8.2%. The V gene's germline CDR1 is LNHDA and CDR2 SQIVND (reference sequence). There are 16 residues in the CDR3. V was pared by 7 bases and J by 5 bases, with 21 bases between. Uncontrolled infection, other autoimmune disease, pregnancy or lactation led to exclusion.

The rearrangement joins TRBV19 to TRBJ1-5, with D possibly TRBD1 on 5 matching bases. The receptor was isolated from a woman aged 18-35 years with Graves' hyperthyroidism. Input material: peripheral blood or thyroid tissue (not recorded which). DNA of the CDR3: TGTGCCAGTACCCTCTCCAGGGATAATGTGGATCAGCCCCAGCATTTT. Encoded protein: CASTLSRDNVDQPQHF.